This T cell receptor (beta chain) appears in the sequencing data of a study of technical replicates of blood from a few donors. The method was immunoSEQ multiplex PCR; TCRdb's version includes in-frame clones alone and lacks a portion of them. The table includes about 82,000 clones, roughly 94% detected once. V gave up 0 bases and J gave up 8 bases, with 10 bases separating them. Germline CDR1 and CDR2: MGHRA and YSYEKL. This CDR3 comprises 14 residues. Source material: T cells isolated from PBMCs. The receptor's source is a human donor in good health. The chain recombines TRBV4-1 with TRBJ2-2, with no clear D. CDR3 residues: CASSQERRPGELFF. CDR3 nucleotide sequence: TGCGCCAGCAGCCAAGAGAGGAGACCGGGGGAGCTGTTTTTT.